The T cell receptor beta chain under discussion was sequenced for a study of CD8+ T cells in alopecia areata. Indicated treatment: oral pan-JAK inhibitor, 5-10 mg twice daily. Reverse transcription of extracted RNA yielded cDNA, which provided the sequencing template. The table came from immunoSEQ multiplex PCR; TCRdb's copy has only in-frame clones and leaves some out. The table shows roughly 100,000 clones, with just under 60% occurring only once. The CDR3 runs 15 residues. V was pared by 3 bases and J by 2 bases, with 3 bases of the junction left unmatched. Per the germline V gene, CDR1 is SGDLS and CDR2 is YYNGEE.

This clonotype was sampled from a human donor with alopecia areata. Sequenced material: CD8+ T cells sorted from blood, taken around week 55, from a patient treated with tofacitinib. The genes are TRBV9 and TRBJ2-1; 9 bases align to TRBD2. CDR3 region: CASSAASGAYNEQFF. The CDR3 DNA reads TGTGCCAGCAGCGCCGCTAGCGGGGCCTACAATGAGCAGTTCTTC.